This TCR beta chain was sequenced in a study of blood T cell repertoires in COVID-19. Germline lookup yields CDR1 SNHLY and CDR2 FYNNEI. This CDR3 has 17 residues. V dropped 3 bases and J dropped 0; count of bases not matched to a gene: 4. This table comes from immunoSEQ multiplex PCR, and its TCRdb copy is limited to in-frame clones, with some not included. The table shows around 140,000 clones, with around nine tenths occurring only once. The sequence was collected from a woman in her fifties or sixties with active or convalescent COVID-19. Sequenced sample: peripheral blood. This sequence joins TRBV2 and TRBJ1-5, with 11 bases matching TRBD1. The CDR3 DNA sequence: TGTGCCAGCAGTGACCGGGACAGGGGGTATAGCAATCAGCCCCAGCATTTT. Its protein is CASSDRDRGYSNQPQHF.